This T cell receptor (beta chain) stems from a study of cytomegalovirus exposure and HLA in healthy donors (dated by TCRdb to 2016 to 2017). Describing the broader study: In an earlier analysis of fewer than 750 of the donors, less than 350 Gb of sequence data and 90 million to 120 million unique TCR beta sequences from about 180 million T cells were reported. An early release that covered about 600 HLA-typed donors contained approximately 300 gigabases of sequencing data and around 80 million unique TCR sequences. The genetic ancestry cluster associated with self-reported Caucasian donors included roughly 84% of the 398 genotyped donors. The study was designed to test whether signatures of past pathogen exposure could be identified by cataloging public T cell receptors. The T cell repertoires of some 670 subjects were profiled by immunosequencing and related to cytomegalovirus serostatus. Along with the approximately 650-subject first cohort, a separate validation cohort of about 110 different subjects was used. High-throughput TCR immunosequencing, statistical association of individual TCRs with disease status, and machine learning were combined to predict cytomegalovirus infection status. A later analysis re-examined previously published TCR beta repertoires from more than 550 donors and added high-resolution HLA genotyping to investigate patterns of TCR occurrence. In the later analysis, no new phenotypic data were used to find candidate immune exposures; instead, reliance was placed on TCR beta sequences and their occurrence across donors. To decide whether each TCR beta V gene segment behaved as functional or pseudogenic, an earlier analysis of fewer than 750 of the donors relied on high-throughput TCR beta sequencing. Donor age, sex, ethnicity and CMV serostatus were collected together with the repertoire data. A later genetic analysis used genome-wide SNP genotypes for about 55% of the 666 donors, treating that subset as a discovery cohort. Every repertoire in the discovery cohort had been generated on one and the same sequencing platform. HLA typing covered class I and class II loci at four-digit resolution. The number of donors typed differed by locus, with 629-630 for A, B, C, DRB1 and DQB1, more than 500 for DQA1, approximately 580 for DPA1, and 400 to 490 for DPB1. A few DR-DQ haplotypes were treated as single units for association and clustering because of strong linkage in the cohort. On average, roughly 250,000 unique TCR beta nucleotide sequences were sequenced per donor among some 420 genotyped donors of the cohort, with 15% to 20% of those sequences being non-productive. The paper as a whole reports these results and caveats: CMV serostatus was the only immune exposure information available for the cohort. When HLA alleles, especially DR and DQ, strongly co-occurred, TCR associations were difficult to assign to individual alleles. According to the authors, the approach could potentially be generalized to other disease states and immunological phenotypes. In a later analysis, HLA-associated TCR beta chains were found to be more clonally expanded and to have lower generation probabilities than equally common non-associated chains. The study gave a list of over 150 TCR beta chains associated with cytomegalovirus. Across donors, most TCR sequences were observed very rarely, whereas some public TCRs were present in many individuals. Correlated functional status among segregating V segments might be attributable to linkage disequilibrium, but an unknown experimental factor could not be ruled out. In a later analysis, TCR association rates were found to vary across HLA loci, with the most associated TCRs seen for DRB1 alleles and the fewest for HLA-C alleles. V-gene and J-gene trimming of TCR beta chains was associated with a missense DCLRE1C variant in a later genetic analysis, and the association was replicated in an independent cohort. Because the 87-base-pair reads could not distinguish some IMGT-functional V segments, including TRBV6-2 and TRBV6-3, those segments were excluded. A further reported finding was that TCR beta sequences accurately predicted the HLA-A and HLA-B alleles for most subjects in the first cohort. The cohort was sequenced for TCR beta chains only, and without alpha or paired-chain data the features that could be detected were limited. In vitro tests confirmed that a few of the cytomegalovirus-associated TCR beta chains recognize cytomegalovirus antigens. The classifier was reported to diagnose cytomegalovirus status with high specificity and sensitivity in both the original cohort and the validation cohort. Most CMV-associated TCR beta chains appeared to be HLA-restricted in a later analysis, and the HLA associations seemed to be driven largely by CMV exposure. A cluster of highly shared sequence variants was judged likely to be a technical artifact of the sequencing pipeline. In an earlier analysis of fewer than 700 of the donors, most TCR beta V segments appeared in productive rearrangements about 87% or about 30% of the time, broadly matching IMGT annotations. In a later genetic analysis, fewer N-insertions in productive TCRs were reported among donors in an Asian-associated ancestry cluster than the approximately 630-donor mean. Seventeen rarely observed V segments, including chromosome 9 orphons, were excluded from the earlier analysis of several hundred of the donors because counts were too low. Because some donors lacked HLA typing at each locus, the association tests relied only on the typed subset. In a later analysis, several top co-occurrence clusters were reported to appear linked to parvovirus B19, influenza, CMV and Epstein-Barr virus. In a later analysis, more than 15,000 TCR beta sequences were associated with specific HLA alleles at a false discovery rate of 0.05. Sequencing depth was assumed to be roughly uniform across donors in the presence/absence analyses, though that assumption may not hold.

In regard to this clone: What antigen it recognizes has not been identified. Qualities for individual bases were not recorded, and no much larger clone is one base off.

Trimming costs V 7 bases and J 1 base, and their ends lie 10 bases apart. As encoded in the germline V gene, CDR1 is SQVTM while CDR2 is ANQGSEA. The CDR3, from cysteine to phenylalanine, totals 12 residues. Only the CDR3 portion is preserved as DNA: 36 bases, with reading frame beginning at the first base. In total, 600 or so healthy bone marrow donors made up the cohort. At the time of sampling, every cohort member was nominally healthy, though immune exposures that went unrecorded were likely present. The donor was CMV seropositive and belonged to the group of 250 to 300 seropositive cohort members. A peripheral blood sample was collected from each donor, and TCR beta sequencing was performed on peripheral blood mononuclear cells. Genomic DNA was extracted from the blood cell samples with the Qiagen DNeasy Blood Extraction Kit. Library generation was performed with the immunoSEQ multiplex PCR assay. For the multiplex PCR, a mixture combining 60 forward primers for TCR Vbeta segments and 13 reverse primers for TCR Jbeta segments was used. Amplification of the CDR3 region of rearranged TCR beta genes was performed with a multiplex PCR assay on genomic DNA. On the Illumina HiSeq System, the amplified TCR beta libraries were sequenced as 87-base-pair reads. In the source study's methods: In a later analysis, roughly 80 million unique TCR beta chains were counted across the 650 to 750 repertoires, and approximately 11 million of these chains were shared by at least two donors. Raw reads were error-corrected and collapsed into unique sequences with a nearest-neighbor algorithm that merged closely related sequences to remove PCR and sequencing errors. CDR3 sequences were aligned to IMGT reference sequences to assign V, D and J gene segments. For a sequence to be retained, a match of at least six nucleotides was required to both a V gene segment and a J gene segment. A rearrangement counted as productive if the CDR3 had no stop codons and remained in frame with V and J, and every other rearrangement counted as non-productive. Following IMGT convention, CDR3 was defined as the stretch from the second conserved V-encoded cysteine to the conserved J-encoded phenylalanine. In an earlier analysis of some 550 of the donors, sequences lacking an unambiguous match to a single V gene segment were excluded. An earlier analysis of around 600 of the donors classified V segments as functional when productive rearrangements were above 56.7% and as segregating when the standard deviation between donors was above 5%. To diagnose cytomegalovirus status from the catalog of TCR beta chain sequences, a statistical classification framework was built. In a later analysis, TCR nucleotide sequences were compared against IMGT/GENE-DB human TR gene sequences so that V and J genes could be assigned. In a later analysis, CDR3 sequences and most-parsimonious VDJ recombination scenarios were assigned using the TCRdist pipeline. A later analysis defined each TCR beta chain by its CDR3 amino acid sequence plus V-gene family, and excluded reads lacking a unique V-gene family. As a way to deal with suspected cross-contamination and a sequencing artifact, a later analysis dropped hundreds of nucleotide sequences that were highly shared and had low generation probability. A later analysis calculated a clonal expansion index for each public chain from normalized within-repertoire ranks of inferred template counts. In a later analysis, generation probabilities were computed using a VDJ recombination model fitted to out-of-frame rearrangements, and the results were checked against IGoR. A later analysis scored TCR-TCR, TCR-HLA and TCR-CMV co-occurrence with hypergeometric tests, applying a repertoire-size bias correction to TCR pairs. To estimate false discovery rates, a later analysis permuted the HLA or CMV assignments 20 times. In a later analysis, co-occurring TCRs were grouped using DBSCAN, with TCRdist sequence similarity added in when clustering inside HLA-allele-positive subsets. Repertoires with fewer than 30,000 or more than 120,000 public chains were left out of co-occurrence clustering, as were several repertoires with anomalous nucleotide sharing. This is the immuneACCESS table as TCRdb keeps it, with only in-frame sequences that have V and J called. A part of the clones is gone; compared with another copy, unresolved V genes explain less than half, and the rest is unexplained. V, J and clone size are those of that table, while D and trimming were read from the DNA. The sample includes about 110,000 clones, with about 70% observed a single time. Together, the top ten hold 5% to 7.5% of the sample.

The sequenced material came from PBMCs. This chain joins TRBV29-1 to TRBJ2-5, with TRBD1 tentatively as D gene (5 bases match). The clonotype was recovered from a woman between 50 and 59 years old in good health and CMV-seropositive. The bases are TGCAGCGCTGGACACAGCCAAGAGACCCAGTACTTC. Its protein is CSAGHSQETQYF.